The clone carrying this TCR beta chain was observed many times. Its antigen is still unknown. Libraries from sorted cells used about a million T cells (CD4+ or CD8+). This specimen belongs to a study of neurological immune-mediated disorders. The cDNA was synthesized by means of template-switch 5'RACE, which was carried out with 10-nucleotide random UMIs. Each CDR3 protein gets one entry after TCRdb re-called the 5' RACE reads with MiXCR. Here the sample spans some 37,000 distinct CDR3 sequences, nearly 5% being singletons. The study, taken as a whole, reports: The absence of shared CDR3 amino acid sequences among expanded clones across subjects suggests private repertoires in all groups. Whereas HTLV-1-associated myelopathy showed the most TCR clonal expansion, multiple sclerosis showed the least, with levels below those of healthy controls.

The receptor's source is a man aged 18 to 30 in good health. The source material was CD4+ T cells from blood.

CDR3 region: CSAGQGFNNSPLHF. In DNA form, the CDR3 reads TGCAGTGCTGGACAGGGGTTTAACAATTCACCCCTCCACTTT. The chain recombines TRBV20-1 with TRBJ1-6, with TRBD1 matching 9 bases. The J segment lost 7 bases and the V segment lost 5 bases, leaving 6 bases of the junction unmatched. The CDR3 is made up of 14 amino acids. The germline CDR1 and CDR2 sequences are DFQATT and SNEGSKA (reference sequence).